This TCR beta chain was sequenced in a study of cytomegalovirus exposure and HLA in healthy donors. Broader study findings: In a later analysis, across HLA loci, associated TCR counts were highest for DRB1, lowest for HLA-C. There were 164 TCR beta chains listed as cytomegalovirus-associated.

This clone was observed once. Its antigen is still unknown. Each donor's status was that of a healthy bone marrow donor. A multiplex PCR was run with 60 Vbeta primers and 13 Jbeta primers. Profiled with immunoSEQ multiplex PCR; TCRdb holds only in-frame clones, not every one. The sample lists 100,000 to 150,000 clones, around 78% occurring once. The germline V gene encodes CDR1 SGHVS and CDR2 FNYEAQ. The CDR3 runs to 16 residues. Trimming removed 1 base at V and 7 bases at J, with 17 bases between. This sequence originates from a woman in her forties in good health and CMV-seronegative. Sequencing was carried out using PBMCs. This chain uses TRBV7-6 with TRBJ1-3; no reliable D call. CDR3 coding DNA: TGTGCCAGCAGCTTAGGGGCAGAGTCAGTATGGAACACCATATATTTT. Amino acids: CASSLGAESVWNTIYF.